These 6 T cell receptor beta chains were all obtained from the same sample, sequenced in a study of cytotoxic CD8 clonotypes in ibrutinib-treated CLL. The repertoire was sequenced with immunoSEQ multiplex PCR; TCRdb's copy has only in-frame clones and lacks some. The sample holds almost 250,000 clones, 70% seen once. This specimen consisted of PBMCs, obtained after 24 months of ibrutinib treatment. These receptors were obtained from a human donor with chronic lymphocytic leukemia.

The V gene is TRBV20-1, the J gene TRBJ2-1; D is unresolved. Germline CDR1 is DFQATT and CDR2 is SNEGSKA (reference sequence). V gave up 2 bases and J gave up 7 bases, with 6 bases separating them. CDR3 length: 11 amino acids. The CDR3: CSARPENEQFF. The CDR3 DNA is TGCAGTGCTAGACCCGAGAATGAGCAGTTCTTC.

In regard to this clone: Being one base from a much bigger clone, this may be a read error. V usage is TRBV10-2 and J usage is TRBJ2-7; the D is unclear. Germline V gene sequence: CDR1 WSHSY, CDR2 SAAADI. Trimming stripped 4 bases from V and 3 bases from J, with 4 bases between. CDR3 size: 11 residues. The CDR3 is CASSADYEQYF. The CDR3 DNA is TGCGCCAGCAGTGCGGACTACGAGCAGTACTTC.

This clone was observed a few times. The chain uses TRBV19 and TRBJ1-5, with a weak D call TRBD1 (6 bases). V dropped 6 bases and J dropped 4 bases, with 7 bases sitting between them. This CDR3 comprises 12 residues. Germline V CDR1 and CDR2: LNHDA, SQIVND (reference sequence). The CDR3: CASRGQNQPQHF. The DNA of the CDR3 is TGTGCCAGTAGGGGACAAAATCAGCCCCAGCATTTT.

V and J are TRBV30 and TRBJ2-1; 9 bases match TRBD1. This CDR3 has 13 amino acids. V gave up 5 bases and J gave up 4 bases; unmatched junction bases: 3. The germline V gene encodes CDR1 GTSNPN and CDR2 SVGIG (reference sequence). CDR3 DNA: TGTGCCTGGTCCGGGACAGGGTACAATGAGCAGTTCTTC. Encoded protein: CAWSGTGYNEQFF.

The chain links TRBV11-1 to TRBJ1-1, with a possible D match to TRBD1 (5 bases). Looked up from germline, CDR1 is SGHAT and CDR2 is FQDESV (reference sequence). Deletions cut 3 bases from V and 1 base from J, with 6 bases between. This CDR3 contains 13 residues. Written as DNA, the CDR3 is TGTGCCAGCAGCTTCAGGGAGAACACTGAAGCTTTCTTT. It is translated as CASSFRENTEAFF. Variable domain in full (rest from reference TRBV11-1 and TRBJ1-1): EAEVAQSPRYKITEKSQAVAFWCDPISGHATLYWYRQILGQGPELLVQFQDESVVDDSQLPKDRFSAERLKGVDSTLKIQPAELGDSAMYLCASSFRENTEAFFGQGTRLTVV.

This clone was seen a few times. The chain has TRBV4-1 and TRBJ2-7, with D perhaps being TRBD1 or TRBD2 (5 bases each). The CDR3 is 14 residues long. V lost 0 bases to trimming and J lost 2 bases, with 8 bases between them. CDR1 MGHRA and CDR2 YSYEKL come from the germline V gene. This chain's CDR3 is CASSQEGVPYEQYF. In DNA, the CDR3 is TGCGCCAGCAGCCAAGAGGGGGTCCCCTACGAGCAGTACTTC.